This TCR beta chain was recovered during a study of a mutant IDH1 vaccine in newly diagnosed glioma. As to this clone: What it binds is not known.

Study results and limitations: Pseudoprogression appears to have had no connection to changes in top peripheral T cell clonotypes.

Specified time point: week 5, during vaccination. A single vaccine dose contained 300 ug of mutant IDH1 20-mer peptide, and topical imiquimod was used with it. Libraries were prepared by immunoSEQ multiplex PCR; TCRdb keeps only in-frame clonotypes and omits some of them. The top ten hold over 1.5% of the sample, which has more than 35,000 clones, 80% to 90% seen once. Germline V lookup: CDR1 MNHEY, CDR2 SMNVEV (reference sequence). The V gene lost 6 bases and the J gene lost 6 bases, with 21 bases spanning the gap. CDR3 size: 16 residues. The clonotype comes from a man between 40 and 49 years old with glioma. Source: PBMCs, taken from a glioma patient whose treatment included an IDH1 peptide vaccine. The chain combines TRBV27 with TRBJ2-1; tentatively, D is TRBD1 (5 bases). As DNA, the CDR3 is TGTGCCAGCAGCCTACTCGTGGGTAGGGGTTTCAATGAGCAGTTCTTC. As protein: CASSLLVGRGFNEQFF.